This TCR beta chain was sequenced for a study of OX40 agonist ivuxolimab in advanced cancers. Germline loops: CDR1 MNHEY, CDR2 SMNVEV (reference sequence). The length of the CDR3 is 14 residues. The ends were cut back, 10 bases at V and 0 bases at J, with 13 bases in the middle. Assay used: immunoSEQ multiplex PCR; TCRdb lists only in-frame clones, some missing. Found here are about 73,000 clones, roughly 86% of them singletons; the top ten hold approximately 0.63%. The sample consisted of CD4+ or CD8+ T cells sorted from blood, taken in a trial of the OX40 agonist ivuxolimab. The sequence derives from an adult with an advanced solid tumor such as melanoma, head and neck, liver or kidney cancer. The chain links TRBV27 to TRBJ1-5; D gene uncertain. The CDR3 DNA sequence: TGTGCCACCTCTCCTGGGAATAGCAATCAGCCCCAGCATTTT. Translated, it gives CATSPGNSNQPQHF.